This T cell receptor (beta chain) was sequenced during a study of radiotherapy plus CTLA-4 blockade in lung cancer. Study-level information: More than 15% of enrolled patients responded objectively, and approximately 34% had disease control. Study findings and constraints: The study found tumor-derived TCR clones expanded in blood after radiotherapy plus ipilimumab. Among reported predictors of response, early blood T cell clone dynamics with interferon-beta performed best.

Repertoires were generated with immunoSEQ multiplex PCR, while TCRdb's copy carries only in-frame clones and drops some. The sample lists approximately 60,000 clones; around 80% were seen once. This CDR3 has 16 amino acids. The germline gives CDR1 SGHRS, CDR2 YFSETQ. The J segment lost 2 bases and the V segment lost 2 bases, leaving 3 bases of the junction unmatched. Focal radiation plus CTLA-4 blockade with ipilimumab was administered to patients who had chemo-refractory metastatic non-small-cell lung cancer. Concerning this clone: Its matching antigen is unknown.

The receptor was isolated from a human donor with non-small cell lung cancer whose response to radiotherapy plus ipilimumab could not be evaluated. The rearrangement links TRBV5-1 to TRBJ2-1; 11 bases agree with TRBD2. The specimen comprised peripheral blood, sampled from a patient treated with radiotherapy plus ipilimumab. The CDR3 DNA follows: TGCGCCAGCAGCTTAACTAGCGGGAGACCCTACAATGAGCAGTTCTTC. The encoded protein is CASSLTSGRPYNEQFF. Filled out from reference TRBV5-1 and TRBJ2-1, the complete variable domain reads KAGVTQTPRYLIKTRGQQVTLSCSPISGHRSVSWYQQTPGQGLQFLFEYFSETQRNKGNFPGRFSGRQFSNSRSEMNVSTLELGDSALYLCASSLTSGRPYNEQFFGPGTRLTVL.